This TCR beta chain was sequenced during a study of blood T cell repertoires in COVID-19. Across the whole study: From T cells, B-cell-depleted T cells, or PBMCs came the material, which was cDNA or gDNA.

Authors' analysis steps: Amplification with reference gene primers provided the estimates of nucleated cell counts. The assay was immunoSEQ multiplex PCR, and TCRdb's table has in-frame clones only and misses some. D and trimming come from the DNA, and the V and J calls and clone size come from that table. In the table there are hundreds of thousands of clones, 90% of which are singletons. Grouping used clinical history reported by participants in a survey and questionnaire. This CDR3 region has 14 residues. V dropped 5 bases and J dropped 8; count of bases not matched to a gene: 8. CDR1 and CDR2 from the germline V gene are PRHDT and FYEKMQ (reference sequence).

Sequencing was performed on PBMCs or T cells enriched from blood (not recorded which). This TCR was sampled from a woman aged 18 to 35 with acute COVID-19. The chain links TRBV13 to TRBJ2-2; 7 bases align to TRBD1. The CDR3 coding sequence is TGTGCCAGCAGCCCACGGGACAGCTATGGGGAGCTGTTTTTT. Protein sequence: CASSPRDSYGELFF. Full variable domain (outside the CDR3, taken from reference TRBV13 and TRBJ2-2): AAGVIQSPRHLIKEKRETATLKCYPIPRHDTVYWYQQGPGQDPQFLISFYEKMQSDKGSIPDRFSAQQFSDYHSELNMSSLELGDSALYFCASSPRDSYGELFFGEGSRLTVL.